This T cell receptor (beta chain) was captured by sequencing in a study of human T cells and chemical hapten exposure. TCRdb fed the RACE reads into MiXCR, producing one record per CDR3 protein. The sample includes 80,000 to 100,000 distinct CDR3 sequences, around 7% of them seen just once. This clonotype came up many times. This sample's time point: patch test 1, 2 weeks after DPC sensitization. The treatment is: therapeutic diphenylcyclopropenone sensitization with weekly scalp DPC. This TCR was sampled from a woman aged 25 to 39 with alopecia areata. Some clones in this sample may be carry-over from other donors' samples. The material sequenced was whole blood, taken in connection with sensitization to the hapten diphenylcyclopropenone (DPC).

As DNA, the CDR3 is TGTGCCAGCAGCTTAGGATACAGGGGTGCGGGTTACCAAGAGACCCAGTACTTC. The encoded protein is CASSLGYRGAGYQETQYF. This chain links TRBV7-8 with TRBJ2-5; TRBD1 matches at 7 bases. Germline V lookup: CDR1 SGHVS, CDR2 FQNEAQ. Trimming cost V 1 base and J 0 bases; bases outside gene matches: 11. CDR3 length equals 18 residues.